The 13 T cell receptor beta chains in this list originate from one sample, sequenced in a study of HIV-infected patients and healthy controls. cDNA was made from 500 ng RNA using alpha and beta constant primers. Alpha and beta chain libraries were made separately by chain-specific third strand synthesis with multiplexing indices. TCRdb reanalysed the 5' RACE reads using MiXCR and keeps one entry per CDR3 protein. This sample carries fewer than 7,500 distinct CDR3 sequences, approximately 9.9% of them seen once, and the ten largest clones take over 20%. The repertoire came from unfractionated whole blood and reflected all unsorted peripheral T cells. The sample in question was blood, obtained before antiretroviral therapy. These receptor sequences come from an adult with HIV infection.

There are a few counts of this clonotype. This chain joins TRBV5-1 and TRBJ2-6; tentatively, D is TRBD1 (6 bases). The CDR3 loop spans 17 amino acids. Per the germline V gene, CDR1 is SGHRS and CDR2 is YFSETQ. Trimming left V 1 base short and J 0 bases short, with 11 bases between. The CDR3 sequence is CASSLTGSYSGANVLTF. For the CDR3, the DNA is TGCGCCAGCAGCTTGACAGGGTCATACTCTGGGGCCAACGTCCTGACTTTC.

This chain links TRBV28 with TRBJ1-1; no definite D call. The CDR3 extends over 16 amino acids. The V and J ends lost 9 bases and 1 base respectively, with 21 bases between them. Germline CDR1 and CDR2: MDHEN and SYDVKM. Written as DNA, the CDR3 is TGTGCCAGTCGGCCCTCGACCCTAATCGAGAACACTGAAGCTTTCTTT. It specifies CASRPSTLIENTEAFF.

This clonotype is labeled as medium-sized (0.01 to 0.1%). V gene TRBV20-1 combines with J gene TRBJ1-1; maybe TRBD1 (5 bases). CDR1 is DFQATT, CDR2 SNEGSKA, per germline (reference sequence). CDR3 length: 16 residues. V lost 0 bases and J 2 bases, leaving 16 bases between the germline ends. The CDR3 DNA reads TGCAGTGCTAGAGATAGGCCAGGGCGGCTCAACACTGAAGCTTTCTTT. Translated: CSARDRPGRLNTEAFF.

This clonotype was counted many times. This chain connects TRBV27 to TRBJ2-5, with TRBD2 identical over 8 bases. This CDR3 comprises 13 residues. V trimming: 6 bases; J trimming: 3 bases; junction bases outside the gene matches: 3. Germline-derived CDR1 and CDR2 are MNHEY and SMNVEV (reference sequence). The CDR3 spells CASSPTSEETQYF. The DNA of the CDR3 is TGTGCCAGCAGCCCGACTAGCGAAGAGACCCAGTACTTC.

This clonotype was seen many times. The chain has TRBV6-1 and TRBJ1-1; unclear D gene. Trimming stripped 4 bases from V and 1 base from J, with 7 bases between. The germline V gene encodes CDR1 MNHNS and CDR2 SASEGT. This CDR3 is built from 13 residues. The CDR3 reads CASSVNGNTEAFF. The CDR3 DNA is TGTGCCAGCAGTGTGAACGGGAACACTGAAGCTTTCTTT.

Within the sample, this clonotype is medium-sized. J is TRBJ1-5 and V is TRBV24-1; the D gene is possibly TRBD1 (6 bases). The germline CDR1 and CDR2 sequences are KGHDR and SFDVKD. The CDR3 has 13 residues. V was pared by 7 bases and J by 4 bases, with 10 bases between. The DNA for the CDR3 is TGTGCCACCAGACGGACAGATAATCAGCCCCAGCATTTT. Translated: CATRRTDNQPQHF.

This clonotype was recorded many times. J is TRBJ2-1 and V is TRBV20-1; no definite D call. Between the trimmed V and J ends, which lost 8 bases and 0 bases, there was a span of 17 bases. Germline V CDR1 and CDR2: DFQATT, SNEGSKA (reference sequence). The length of the CDR3 is 15 residues. CDR3 residues: CSPMKTASSYNEQFF. DNA for the CDR3: TGCAGTCCCATGAAGACCGCGAGCTCCTACAATGAGCAGTTCTTC.

This clonotype was recorded at least ten times. The rearrangement uses TRBV11-2 and TRBJ2-5, with D perhaps TRBD1 (6 bases). CDR3 length: 16 residues. The germline V and J ends were trimmed by 1 base and 0 bases, with 12 bases remaining between them. Germline V CDR1 and CDR2: SGHAT, FQNNGV. The CDR3 protein is CASSLVSGANQETQYF. DNA of the CDR3: TGTGCCAGCAGCTTAGTCTCAGGGGCCAACCAAGAGACCCAGTACTTC.

This clonotype has a count of ten or more. The chain links TRBV2 to TRBJ1-5; D is perhaps TRBD1 (6 bases). The CDR3 totals 15 residues. V lost 7 bases and J lost 6, with 19 bases in between. Germline CDR1 SNHLY, CDR2 FYNNEI. The CDR3 loop is CASTTADSPGQPQHF. The CDR3 coding sequence is TGTGCCAGCACGACGGCGGACAGTCCCGGTCAGCCCCAGCATTTT.

This clonotype is categorized as medium-sized (0.01 to 0.1%). The rearrangement uses TRBV29-1 and TRBJ1-1, with D tentatively TRBD1 (5 bases). The germline V gene has CDR1 SQVTM and CDR2 ANQGSEA. Trimming removed 6 bases from V and 1 base from J, with 12 bases in between. The CDR3 totals 13 residues. CDR3 sequence: CSVPETGNTEAFF. In nucleotides, the CDR3 is TGCAGCGTCCCCGAAACAGGGAACACTGAAGCTTTCTTT.

By proportion, this clonotype is medium-sized. This sequence joins TRBV7-2 and TRBJ1-1, with D unresolved. Trimming took off 4 bases at V and 8 bases at J, with 11 bases between the two ends. Germline assignment: CDR1 SGHTA and CDR2 FQGNSA. CDR3 size: 12 residues. The CDR3 sequence is CASSSRTGEAFF. The CDR3 region has the DNA TGTGCCAGCAGCTCCAGGACGGGAGAAGCTTTCTTT.

This clonotype was counted many times. This chain uses TRBV7-2 with TRBJ2-5; no clear D. Trimming took 1 base from V and 2 from J, leaving 8 bases between them. CDR1 is SGHTA, CDR2 FQGNSA, per germline. The CDR3 is made up of 14 amino acids. The CDR3 sequence is CASSLGFAQETQYF. CDR3 nucleotide sequence: TGTGCCAGCAGCTTAGGGTTTGCGCAAGAGACCCAGTACTTC.

This clonotype is termed medium-sized. V gene TRBV29-1 combines with J gene TRBJ1-5; perhaps TRBD1 as D (5 bases). V was trimmed by 5 bases and J by 4 bases, leaving 12 bases between them. This CDR3 comprises 13 residues. Germline V lookup: CDR1 SQVTM, CDR2 ANQGSEA. The CDR3 protein is CSVTGAPNQPQHF. Written as DNA, the CDR3 is TGCAGCGTTACCGGGGCGCCAAATCAGCCCCAGCATTTT.